The clone carrying this TCR beta chain was seen more than once but under ten times. TCRdb's table, derived via immunoSEQ multiplex PCR, lists solely in-frame clones and lacks some. Among tens of thousands of clones listed, less than 90% were seen once. This specimen belongs to a study of T cell clones after liver transplantation. Study context: Samples came from ITN030ST, which attempted immunosuppression withdrawal within 2 years of liver transplantation.

The sequenced sample was CD4+ T cells from blood, obtained at the 22-month timepoint. The clonotype was recovered from a human patient who received a liver transplant. Some of the T cells might come from the graft donor.

The CDR3 spells CASSLRGPNEKLFF. The CDR3 coding sequence is TGTGCCAGCAGCTTAAGGGGCCCTAATGAAAAACTGTTTTTT. V is TRBV7-6 and J is TRBJ1-4; possibly TRBD1 for D (5 bases). This CDR3 region has 14 residues. V was trimmed by 2 bases and J by 3 bases, leaving 7 bases between them. Germline-derived CDR1 and CDR2 are SGHVS and FNYEAQ.